These 16 T cell receptor beta chains share one sample of origin, sequenced in a study of shared clonotypes between healthy human individuals. Libraries were prepared by immunoSEQ multiplex PCR; TCRdb keeps only in-frame clonotypes and omits some of them. Of over a million clones in the sample, about 80% were seen once. Sequencing was performed on memory CD4+ T cells from PBMCs. Specified subset: CD45RA-negative fraction. Receptors originate from a man aged 18-30 years in good health. Some clones in this sample may be carry-over from other donors' samples.

In this sample, this clone turned up once. This chain uses TRBV9 with TRBJ2-6; no clear D. Germline V gene data show CDR1 as SGDLS and CDR2 as YYNGEE. Trimming removed 0 bases from V and 4 bases from J, with 8 bases in between. The CDR3 length is 15 residues. CDR3 DNA: TGTGCCAGCAGCGTAGGGGTGCCCGGGGCCAACGTCCTGACTTTC. It encodes CASSVGVPGANVLTF.

This chain connects TRBV28 to TRBJ1-1; D is unresolved. Trimming removed 7 bases from V and 1 base from J, with 13 bases in between. The CDR3 spans 14 residues. The V gene's germline CDR1 is MDHEN and CDR2 SYDVKM. This CDR3 is CASTHFAPNTEAFF. In nucleotides, the CDR3 is TGTGCCAGCACCCACTTCGCCCCGAACACTGAAGCTTTCTTT.

V usage is TRBV7-3 and J usage is TRBJ2-7; 8 bases line up with TRBD2. Germline loops: CDR1 SGHTA, CDR2 FQGTGA. With V trimmed by 5 bases and J by 7 bases, 7 bases remained unmatched. The CDR3 extends over 13 amino acids. This CDR3 is CASSPYRGGEQYF. As DNA, the CDR3 is TGTGCCAGCAGCCCCTATCGGGGGGGAGAGCAGTACTTC.

Regarding this clone: Different DNA sequences within this sample yield the same CDR3. The chain combines TRBV5-1 with TRBJ2-2; D is unclear. Germline loops: CDR1 SGHRS, CDR2 YFSETQ. The CDR3 covers 15 residues. Trimming cost V 4 bases and J 2 bases, with 12 bases left between them. CDR3: CASSLGGANTGELFF. The CDR3 DNA reads as TGCGCCAGCAGCCTGGGCGGAGCCAACACCGGGGAGCTGTTTTTT. Based on the CDR3 plus reference TRBV5-1 and TRBJ2-2, the full variable domain is KAGVTQTPRYLIKTRGQQVTLSCSPISGHRSVSWYQQTPGQGLQFLFEYFSETQRNKGNFPGRFSGRQFSNSRSEMNVSTLELGDSALYLCASSLGGANTGELFFGEGSRLTVL.

This clone has just a few counts. The chain uses TRBV7-9 and TRBJ2-3, with D maybe TRBD2 (6 bases). In germline, CDR1 is SEHNR, CDR2 FQNEAQ (reference sequence). CDR3 length: 15 amino acids. Trimming took 7 bases from V and 3 from J, leaving 17 bases between them. The CDR3 sequence: CASTLGRGSTDTQYF. CDR3 coding DNA: TGTGCCAGCACCCTAGGTCGGGGGTCGACAGATACGCAGTATTTT.

The chain combines TRBV4-1 with TRBJ2-1, with 7 bases matching TRBD1. The germline CDR1 and CDR2 sequences are MGHRA and YSYEKL. The CDR3 has 14 residues. V was pared by 4 bases and J by 5 bases, with 5 bases of the junction left unmatched. In DNA, the CDR3 is TGCGCCAGCAGCCCCCGGGACAGCAACAATGAGCAGTTCTTC. This codes for CASSPRDSNNEQFF.

This clone has just one count. The chain joins TRBV19 to TRBJ1-5; maybe TRBD1 (5 bases). V gave up 1 base and J gave up 5 bases, with 12 bases separating them. This CDR3 has 15 amino acids. CDR1 is LNHDA and CDR2 is SQIVND in the germline V gene (reference sequence). The CDR3 region is CASSIGGDGDQPQHF. DNA for the CDR3: TGTGCCAGTAGTATAGGTGGGGACGGAGATCAGCCCCAGCATTTT.

The CDR3 protein is CASRSRGLSGAGSYNEQFF. The CDR3 DNA sequence: TGTGCCAGCCGGTCAAGGGGATTGTCGGGAGCGGGATCTTACAATGAGCAGTTCTTC. V is TRBV7-8 and J is TRBJ2-1; TRBD2 aligns across 7 bases. Unmatched junction bases numbered 23, after V lost 8 bases and J lost 4 bases. This CDR3 is 19 amino acids long. Germline lookup yields CDR1 SGHVS and CDR2 FQNEAQ.

The V gene is TRBV6-6, the J gene TRBJ2-5; the D gene is possibly TRBD2 (5 bases). V shed 4 bases and J shed 5 bases, with 14 bases lying between them. There are 14 residues in the CDR3. Germline V gene lookup returns CDR1 MNHNY and CDR2 SVGAGI (reference sequence). CDR3 sequence reads: CASSSSSGEETQYF. The CDR3 DNA reads as TGTGCCAGCAGTTCCTCCTCCGGGGAGGAGACCCAGTACTTC.

This clone was observed once. CDR3 coding DNA: TGTGCCAGCAGCTTAGGTCCCGGGCGACTAGCGGGCAACAATGAGCAGTTCTTC. It codes for CASSLGPGRLAGNNEQFF. The chain uses TRBV7-3 and TRBJ2-1; the match to TRBD2 covers 10 bases. V dropped 2 bases and J dropped 5; count of bases not matched to a gene: 12. The CDR3 contains 18 residues. Germline values: CDR1 SGHTA, CDR2 FQGTGA.

The rearrangement links TRBV7-3 to TRBJ2-5; possibly TRBD2 for D (6 bases). The CDR3 contains 13 residues. Germline CDR1 is SGHTA and CDR2 is FQGTGA. V dropped 5 bases and J dropped 2 bases, with 9 bases sitting between them. CDR3 coding DNA: TGTGCCAGCAGCATAGCGGCACAAGAGACCCAGTACTTC. It codes for CASSIAAQETQYF.

This clone appeared many times. The chain couples TRBV7-9 to TRBJ1-2; TRBD1 agrees at 10 bases. The CDR3 has 16 residues. Trimming cost V 5 bases and J 5 bases; bases outside gene matches: 11. The germline V gene encodes CDR1 SEHNR and CDR2 FQNEAQ (reference sequence). CDR3 nucleotide sequence: TGTGCCAGCAGCCCGACCGGGACAGGGGAGGGGTATGGCTACACCTTC. It codes for CASSPTGTGEGYGYTF.

This clone was counted a few times. The chain is built from TRBV18 and TRBJ1-2; TRBD1 agrees at 7 bases. The germline gives CDR1 KGHSH, CDR2 LQKENI. Trimming took 5 bases from V and 4 from J; bases not matched to a gene: 4. The CDR3 loop spans 13 amino acids. The DNA of the CDR3 is TGTGCCAGCTCAGAGGGACAGCCCTATGGCTACACCTTC. The encoded protein is CASSEGQPYGYTF.

The J gene is TRBJ1-2, the V gene TRBV30; maybe TRBD1 (6 bases). This CDR3 contains 13 residues. V was pared by 2 bases and J by 0 bases, with 7 bases between. Germline V gives CDR1 GTSNPN, CDR2 SVGIG (reference sequence). For the CDR3, the DNA is TGTGCCTGGAGTAGGACAGCTAACTATGGCTACACCTTC. Encoded protein: CAWSRTANYGYTF.

This chain uses TRBV5-1 with TRBJ2-1; the match to TRBD2 covers 11 bases. This CDR3 has 16 residues. V was clipped by 4 bases and J by 9 bases; unmatched bases: 12. The germline V gene encodes CDR1 SGHRS and CDR2 YFSETQ. As DNA, the CDR3 is TGCGCCAGCAGCCCGGGGACTAGCGGCGGCGTCGGTGAGCAGTTCTTC. Protein sequence: CASSPGTSGGVGEQFF.

The chain has TRBV7-2 and TRBJ1-5; TRBD1 matches 7 bases. Germline CDR1 reads SGHTA; CDR2 reads FQGNSA. J gave up 5 bases and V 0 bases, and 7 bases lay outside the gene matches. This CDR3 has 16 residues. CDR3 sequence (DNA): TGTGCCAGCAGCTTAGCGGGACAGAGGTTCGATCAGCCCCAGCATTTT. It encodes CASSLAGQRFDQPQHF.